This T cell receptor (beta chain) was recovered during a study of cytomegalovirus exposure and HLA in healthy donors. This CDR3 spans 17 amino acids. Germline CDR1 is MDHEN and CDR2 is SYDVKM. Trimming left V 2 bases short and J 0 bases short, with 16 bases between. PCR employed 60 Vbeta and 13 Jbeta primers. Generated by immunoSEQ multiplex PCR, the TCRdb table keeps only in-frame clones and is missing some. The sample yields fewer than 200,000 clones, roughly 71% seen once. The sequenced sample was PBMCs. The chain couples TRBV28 to TRBJ1-2; the D gene is possibly TRBD1 (5 bases). This TCR derives from a girl under 18 in good health and CMV-seronegative. The CDR3: CASSLAGATTANYGYTF. CDR3 nucleotides: TGTGCCAGCAGTTTAGCTGGGGCTACCACTGCTAACTATGGCTACACCTTC.